The 6 T cell receptor beta chains in this list originate from one sample, sequenced in a study of identical twins. TCRdb processed the 5' RACE reads anew with MiXCR; each CDR3 protein has one entry. The sample contains about 220,000 distinct CDR3 sequences, 6% to 8% of which appear only once. In addition, the sample was reused for a study of yellow fever vaccine responses in identical twins.

The specimen sequenced was CD8+ T cells sorted from blood. The receptor source for this set is a woman in her late teens or twenties in good health.

This clonotype was counted a few times. The chain carries TRBV6-1 and TRBJ2-1; the match to TRBD2 covers 13 bases. The CDR3 loop spans 15 amino acids. J gave up 8 bases and V 5 bases, and 6 bases lay outside the gene matches. CDR1 MNHNS and CDR2 SASEGT come from the germline V gene. CDR3 bases: TGTGCCAGCAGTCCAACTAGCGGGGGGGGGTATGAGCAGTTCTTC. Translating it yields CASSPTSGGGYEQFF.

The chain is built from TRBV11-2 and TRBJ1-1; D ambiguous. Germline V gene lookup returns CDR1 SGHAT and CDR2 FQNNGV. Trimming left V 5 bases short and J 4 bases short, with 11 bases between. The CDR3 consists of 13 residues. DNA for the CDR3: TGTGCCAGCAGCGCTCCTTCGGGCACTGAAGCTTTCTTT. Translation gives CASSAPSGTEAFF.

This clonotype has at least ten counts. V usage is TRBV24-1 and J usage is TRBJ2-1; D remains unclear. The CDR3 contains 15 residues. With 3 bases removed from V and 4 bases from J, the gap between germline ends came to 12 bases. In germline, CDR1 is KGHDR, CDR2 SFDVKD. CDR3 in DNA: TGTGCCACCAGTGATCTCGGAAGGGAATACAATGAGCAGTTCTTC. Amino acid sequence: CATSDLGREYNEQFF.

The CDR3 sequence: CASSDSDSTGYEQFF. The CDR3 coding sequence is TGTGCCAGCAGTGACTCTGACTCGACGGGGTATGAGCAGTTCTTC. The V call is TRBV6-4, the J call TRBJ2-1; TRBD2 might be the D (5 bases). CDR3 length: 15 residues. Trimming stripped 0 bases from V and 8 bases from J, with 14 bases between. Germline V gives CDR1 MRHNA, CDR2 SNTAGT.

This clonotype was detected a few times. The genes are TRBV5-1 and TRBJ2-5, with D uncertain. Germline lookup yields CDR1 SGHRS and CDR2 YFSETQ. The CDR3 length is 13 residues. The germline V and J ends were trimmed by 5 bases and 2 bases, with 10 bases remaining between them. The CDR3 loop reads CASSFEIQETQYF. The CDR3 coding sequence is TGCGCCAGCAGTTTTGAGATACAAGAGACCCAGTACTTC. The variable domain in full, with the rest retrieved from reference TRBV5-1 and TRBJ2-5, is KAGVTQTPRYLIKTRGQQVTLSCSPISGHRSVSWYQQTPGQGLQFLFEYFSETQRNKGNFPGRFSGRQFSNSRSEMNVSTLELGDSALYLCASSFEIQETQYFGPGTRLLVL.

This clonotype has at least ten counts. The chain carries TRBV11-2 and TRBJ2-1; TRBD2 agrees at 8 bases. The CDR3 sequence is 19 residues long. Germline-derived CDR1 and CDR2 are SGHAT and FQNNGV. V lost 0 bases to trimming and J lost 6 bases; unmatched junction nucleotides: 16. This CDR3 is CASSLEGRESGRGGNEQFF. The DNA for the CDR3 is TGTGCCAGCAGCTTAGAGGGCAGGGAAAGCGGGAGAGGAGGCAATGAGCAGTTCTTC.